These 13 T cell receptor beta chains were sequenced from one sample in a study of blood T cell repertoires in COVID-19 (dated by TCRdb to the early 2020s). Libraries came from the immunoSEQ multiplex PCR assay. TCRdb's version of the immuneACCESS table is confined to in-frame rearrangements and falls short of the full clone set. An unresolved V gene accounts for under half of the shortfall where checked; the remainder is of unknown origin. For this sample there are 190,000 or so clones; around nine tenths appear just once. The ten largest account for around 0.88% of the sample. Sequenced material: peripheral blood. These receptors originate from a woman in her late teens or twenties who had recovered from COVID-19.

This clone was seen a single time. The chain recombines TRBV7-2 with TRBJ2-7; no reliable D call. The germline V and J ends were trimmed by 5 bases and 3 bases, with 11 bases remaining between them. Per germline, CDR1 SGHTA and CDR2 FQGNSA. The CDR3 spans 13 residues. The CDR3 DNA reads TGTGCCAGCAGCAATCACGGAGTCTACGAGCAGTACGTC. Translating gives CASSNHGVYEQYV.

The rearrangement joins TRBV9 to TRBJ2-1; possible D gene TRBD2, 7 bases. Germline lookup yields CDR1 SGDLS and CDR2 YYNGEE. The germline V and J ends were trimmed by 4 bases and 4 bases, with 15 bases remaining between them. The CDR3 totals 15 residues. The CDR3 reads CASSPRGARYNEQFF. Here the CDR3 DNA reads TGTGCCAGCAGCCCTCGGGGGGCGAGGTACAATGAGCAGTTCTTC. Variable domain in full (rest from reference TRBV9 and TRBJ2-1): DSGVTQTPKHLITATGQRVTLRCSPRSGDLSVYWYQQSLDQGLQFLIQYYNGEERAKGNILERFSAQQFPDLHSELNLSSLELGDSALYFCASSPRGARYNEQFFGPGTRLTVL.

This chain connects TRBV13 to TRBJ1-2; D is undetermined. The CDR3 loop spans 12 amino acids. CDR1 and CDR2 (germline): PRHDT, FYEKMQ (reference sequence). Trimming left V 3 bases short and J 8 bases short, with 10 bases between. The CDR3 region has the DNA TGTGCCAGCAGCTTGGGGAGCTGGGGCTACACCTTC. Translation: CASSLGSWGYTF. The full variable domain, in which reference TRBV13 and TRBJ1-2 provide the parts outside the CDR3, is AAGVIQSPRHLIKEKRETATLKCYPIPRHDTVYWYQQGPGQDPQFLISFYEKMQSDKGSIPDRFSAQQFSDYHSELNMSSLELGDSALYFCASSLGSWGYTFGSGTRLTVV.

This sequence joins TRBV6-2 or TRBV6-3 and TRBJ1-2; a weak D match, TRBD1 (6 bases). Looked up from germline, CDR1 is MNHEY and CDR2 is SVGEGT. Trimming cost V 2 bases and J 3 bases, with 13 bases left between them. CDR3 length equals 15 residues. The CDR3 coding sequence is TGTGCCAGCAGTTACGATTCCGAGGGGGACTATGGCTACACCTTC. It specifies CASSYDSEGDYGYTF.

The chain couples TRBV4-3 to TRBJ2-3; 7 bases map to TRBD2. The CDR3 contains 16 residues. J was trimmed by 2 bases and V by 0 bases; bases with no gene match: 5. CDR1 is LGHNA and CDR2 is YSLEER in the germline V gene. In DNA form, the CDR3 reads TGCGCCAGCAGCCAAGATGCTAGCGGATCCACAGATACGCAGTATTTT. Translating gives CASSQDASGSTDTQYF.

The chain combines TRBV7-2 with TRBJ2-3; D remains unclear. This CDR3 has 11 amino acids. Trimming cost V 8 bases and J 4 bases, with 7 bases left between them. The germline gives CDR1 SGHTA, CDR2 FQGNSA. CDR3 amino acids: CASRQSDTQYF. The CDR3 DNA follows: TGTGCCAGCCGCCAGTCAGATACGCAGTATTTT. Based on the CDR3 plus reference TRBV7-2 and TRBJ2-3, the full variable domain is GAGVSQSPSNKVTEKGKDVELRCDPISGHTALYWYRQSLGQGLEFLIYFQGNSAPDKSGLPSDRFSAERTGGSVSTLTIQRTQQEDSAVYLCASRQSDTQYFGPGTRLTVL.

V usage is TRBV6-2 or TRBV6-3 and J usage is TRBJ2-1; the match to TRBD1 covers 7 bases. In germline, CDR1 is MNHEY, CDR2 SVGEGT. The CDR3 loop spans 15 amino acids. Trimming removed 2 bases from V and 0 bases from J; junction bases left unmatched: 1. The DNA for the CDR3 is TGTGCCAGCAGTTACGGGGACAGCTCCTACAATGAGCAGTTCTTC. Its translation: CASSYGDSSYNEQFF.

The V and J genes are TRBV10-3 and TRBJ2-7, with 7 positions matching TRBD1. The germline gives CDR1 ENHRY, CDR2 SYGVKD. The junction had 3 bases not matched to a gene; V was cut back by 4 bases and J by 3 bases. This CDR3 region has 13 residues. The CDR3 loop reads CAISGRTGYEQYF. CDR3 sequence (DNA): TGTGCCATCAGTGGAAGGACAGGCTACGAGCAGTACTTC.

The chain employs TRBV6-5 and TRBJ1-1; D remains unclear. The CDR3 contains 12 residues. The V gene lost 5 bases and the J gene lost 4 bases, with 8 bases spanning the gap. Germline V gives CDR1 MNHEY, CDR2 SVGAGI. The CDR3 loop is CASSPIFTEAFF. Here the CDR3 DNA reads TGTGCCAGCAGTCCTATCTTCACTGAAGCTTTCTTT.

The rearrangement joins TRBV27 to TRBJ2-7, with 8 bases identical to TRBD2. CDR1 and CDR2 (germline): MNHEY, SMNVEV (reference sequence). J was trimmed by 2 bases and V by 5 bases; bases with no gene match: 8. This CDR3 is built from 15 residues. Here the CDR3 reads CASSPSAGAAYEQYV. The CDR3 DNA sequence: TGTGCCAGCAGTCCGTCAGCGGGAGCAGCCTACGAGCAGTACGTC.

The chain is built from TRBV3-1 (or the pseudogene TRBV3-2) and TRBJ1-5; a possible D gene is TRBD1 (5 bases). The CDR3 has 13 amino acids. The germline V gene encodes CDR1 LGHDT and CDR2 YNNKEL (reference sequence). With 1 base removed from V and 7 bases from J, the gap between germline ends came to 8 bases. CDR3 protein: CASSQAGQQPQHF. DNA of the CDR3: TGTGCCAGCAGCCAAGCAGGGCAACAGCCCCAGCATTTT.

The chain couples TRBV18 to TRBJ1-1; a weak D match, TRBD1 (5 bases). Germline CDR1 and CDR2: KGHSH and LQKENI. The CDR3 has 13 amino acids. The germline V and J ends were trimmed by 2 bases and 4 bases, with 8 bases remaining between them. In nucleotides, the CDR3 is TGTGCCAGCTCACCAAGCGGGGGCACTGAAGCTTTCTTT. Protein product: CASSPSGGTEAFF.

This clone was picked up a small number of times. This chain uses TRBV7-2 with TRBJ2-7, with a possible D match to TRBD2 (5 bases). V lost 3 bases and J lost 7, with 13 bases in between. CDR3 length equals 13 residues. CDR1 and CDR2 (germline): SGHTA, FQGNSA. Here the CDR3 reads CASSLEGWREQYV. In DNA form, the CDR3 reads TGTGCCAGCAGCTTGGAAGGCTGGAGGGAGCAGTACGTC.